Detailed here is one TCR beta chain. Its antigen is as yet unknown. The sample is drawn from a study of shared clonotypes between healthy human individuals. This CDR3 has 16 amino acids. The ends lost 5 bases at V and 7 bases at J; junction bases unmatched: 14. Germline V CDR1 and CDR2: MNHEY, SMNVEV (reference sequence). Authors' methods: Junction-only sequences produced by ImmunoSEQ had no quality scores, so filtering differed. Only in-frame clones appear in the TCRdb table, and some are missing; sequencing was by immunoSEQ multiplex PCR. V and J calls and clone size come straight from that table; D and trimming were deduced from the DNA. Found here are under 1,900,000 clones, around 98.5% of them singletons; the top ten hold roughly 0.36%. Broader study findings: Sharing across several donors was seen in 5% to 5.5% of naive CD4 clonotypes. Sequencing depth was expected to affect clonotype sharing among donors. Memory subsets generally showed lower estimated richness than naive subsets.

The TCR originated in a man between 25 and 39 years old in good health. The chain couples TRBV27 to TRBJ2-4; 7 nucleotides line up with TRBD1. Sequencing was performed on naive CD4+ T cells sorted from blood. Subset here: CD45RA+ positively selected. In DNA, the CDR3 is TGTGCCAGCAGTCGACAGGGTCGGGGCCAGGCGAACATTCAGTACTTC. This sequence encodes CASSRQGRGQANIQYF.